One T cell receptor (beta chain) is described in this entry. Germline lookup yields CDR1 WSHSY and CDR2 SAAADI. Trimming left V 10 bases short and J 2 bases short, with 17 bases between. The CDR3 length is 14 residues. The sample belongs to a study of blood T cell repertoires in COVID-19. Repertoires were generated with immunoSEQ multiplex PCR, while TCRdb's copy carries only in-frame clones and drops some. The sample has around 300,000 clones; 85% are singletons. The chain couples TRBV10-2 to TRBJ1-2; TRBD1 might be the D (5 bases). Material for sequencing was PBMCs or T cells enriched from blood (not recorded which). The TCR sequence derives from a woman aged 45 to 65 who had recovered from COVID-19. This chain's CDR3 is CATNPGRENYGYTF. The CDR3 DNA is TGCGCCACCAACCCTGGCAGGGAAAACTATGGCTACACCTTC.